Below, one TCR beta chain is given with its context. Its antigen target is currently unknown. Per-base qualities were not stored, and no clone one base away is much larger. These data come from a study of cytomegalovirus exposure and HLA in healthy donors (dated by TCRdb to about 2017). For context, the study as a whole: An earlier analysis of under 600 of the donors reported 250 to 300 Gb of sequence data and 117 million unique TCR beta sequences from about 179 million T cells. In an earlier analysis of a few hundred of the donors, high-throughput TCR beta sequencing was used to judge whether each TCR beta V gene segment behaved as functional or pseudogenic. The study aimed to test whether cataloging public T cell receptors could reveal signatures of past pathogen exposure. Alongside the repertoire data, information on donor age, sex, ethnicity and CMV serostatus was compiled. In the later analysis, no new phenotypic data were used to find candidate immune exposures; instead, reliance was placed on TCR beta sequences and their occurrence across donors. An early release covering over 500 HLA-typed donors comprised approximately 290 gigabases of sequencing data and around 86 million unique TCR sequences. Because of strong linkage in the cohort, five DR-DQ haplotypes were treated as single units for association and clustering. To predict cytomegalovirus infection status, the study brought together high-throughput TCR immunosequencing, statistical association of individual TCRs with disease status, and machine learning. Of the approximately 400 genotyped donors, 75% to 85% were placed in the genetic ancestry cluster associated with self-reported Caucasian donors. A later genetic analysis took genome-wide SNP genotypes for about three fifths of the 666 donors and used that subset as a discovery cohort. Among 300 to 500 genotyped donors of the cohort, an average of roughly 230,000 unique TCR beta nucleotide sequences was sequenced per donor, of which about 18% were non-productive. HLA typing covered class I and class II loci at four-digit resolution. Along with the roughly 610-subject first cohort, a separate validation cohort of over a hundred different subjects was used. To study patterns of TCR occurrence, a later analysis re-analyzed previously published TCR beta repertoires from just over 650 donors and added high-resolution HLA genotyping. All discovery cohort repertoires had been generated using a single sequencing platform. The number of typed donors differed by locus: about 620-640 for A, B, C, DRB1 and DQB1; 500 to 550 for DQA1; roughly 600 for DPA1; and 400 to 480 for DPB1. The study used immunosequencing to profile the T cell repertoires of under 700 subjects and linked those repertoires to cytomegalovirus serostatus.

The cohort consisted of 666 healthy bone marrow donors. At the time of sampling, all cohort members were nominally healthy, though unrecorded immune exposures were likely present. The donor was CMV seronegative and was included in the group of 352 seronegative cohort members. Every donor gave a peripheral blood sample, and the peripheral blood mononuclear cells from that sample were used for TCR beta sequencing. Genomic DNA was extracted from the blood cell samples with the Qiagen DNeasy Blood Extraction Kit. Broad study findings and their caveats: Most TCR sequences were observed very rarely across donors, whereas some public TCRs were present in many individuals. Strong co-occurrence of HLA alleles, especially DR and DQ, made assigning TCR associations to individual alleles difficult. A later analysis reported that several top co-occurrence clusters appeared linked to parvovirus B19, influenza, CMV and Epstein-Barr virus. Most CMV-associated TCR beta chains appeared to be HLA-restricted in a later analysis, and the HLA associations seemed to be driven largely by CMV exposure. Specific HLA alleles were associated with roughly 17,000 TCR beta sequences at a false discovery rate of 0.05 in a later analysis. A few of the identified cytomegalovirus-associated TCR beta chains were confirmed in vitro to be specific for cytomegalovirus antigens. Compared with the approximately 700-donor mean, donors in an Asian-associated ancestry cluster had fewer N-insertions in productive TCRs, according to a later genetic analysis. A later analysis found that TCR association rates varied across HLA loci, with DRB1 alleles showing the most associated TCRs and HLA-C alleles the fewest. Because some donors lacked HLA typing at each locus, the association tests relied only on the typed subset. Immune exposure information for the cohort was limited to CMV serostatus. The presence/absence analyses assumed that sequencing depth was roughly uniform across donors, and that assumption may not be true. Linkage disequilibrium might explain the correlated functional status among segregating V segments, but an unknown experimental factor could not be excluded. A cluster of highly shared sequence variants was judged likely to be a technical artifact of the sequencing pipeline. An earlier analysis of some 590 of the donors showed that most TCR beta V segments appeared in productive rearrangements either about 87% or about 30% of the time, which broadly matched IMGT annotations. The earlier analysis of some 540 of the donors excluded approximately 17 rarely observed V segments, including chromosome 9 orphons, because counts were too low. Cytomegalovirus status was reported to be diagnosed by the classifier with high specificity and sensitivity in both the original and validation cohorts. Because the 87-base-pair reads could not distinguish some IMGT-functional V segments, including TRBV6-2 and TRBV6-3, those segments were excluded. A total of 150 or so TCR beta chains were listed by the study as associated with cytomegalovirus. Only TCR beta chains were sequenced in this cohort, and the absence of alpha or paired-chain data limited detectable features. A further reported finding was that TCR beta sequences accurately predicted the HLA-A and HLA-B alleles for most subjects in the first cohort. In a later analysis, HLA-associated TCR beta chains were found to be more clonally expanded and to have lower generation probabilities than equally common non-associated chains. V-gene and J-gene trimming of TCR beta chains was associated with a missense DCLRE1C variant in a later genetic analysis, and the association was replicated in an independent cohort. It was suggested by the authors that the approach could potentially be generalized to other disease states and immunological phenotypes.

Preparation of the library involved the immunoSEQ multiplex PCR assay. A mixture of 60 forward primers for TCR Vbeta segments and 13 reverse primers for TCR Jbeta segments was used in the multiplex PCR. Amplification of the CDR3 region of rearranged TCR beta genes was performed with a multiplex PCR assay on genomic DNA. The amplified TCR beta libraries were sequenced on the Illumina HiSeq System as 87-base-pair reads. In the authors' own workflow: In a later analysis, tens of millions of unique TCR beta chains were counted across the 500 to 850 repertoires, and some 10 million of these chains were shared by at least two donors. To remove PCR and sequencing errors, raw reads were error-corrected and collapsed into unique sequences using a nearest-neighbor algorithm that merged closely related sequences. Alignment of CDR3 sequences to IMGT reference sequences was used to assign V, D and J gene segments. Each retained sequence needed at least a six-nucleotide match to both a V gene segment and a J gene segment. Rearrangements were classified as productive when the CDR3 lacked stop codons and remained in frame with V and J, and all other rearrangements were classified as non-productive. CDR3 was defined according to IMGT convention as the region running from the second conserved V-encoded cysteine to the conserved J-encoded phenylalanine. The earlier analysis of about 570 of the donors excluded any sequence lacking an unambiguous match to a single V gene segment. An earlier analysis of just under 600 of the donors called V segments functional above 56.7% productive rearrangements and segregating when the between-donor standard deviation exceeded 5%. To diagnose cytomegalovirus status from the catalog of TCR beta chain sequences, a statistical classification framework was built. A later analysis assigned V and J genes by comparing TCR nucleotide sequences with IMGT/GENE-DB human TR gene sequences. A later analysis assigned CDR3 sequences and most-parsimonious VDJ recombination scenarios with the TCRdist pipeline. A later analysis defined each TCR beta chain by its CDR3 amino acid sequence plus V-gene family, and excluded reads lacking a unique V-gene family. In a later analysis, around 600 highly shared, low-generation-probability nucleotide sequences were removed to address suspected cross-contamination and a sequencing artifact. A later analysis calculated a clonal expansion index for each public chain from normalized within-repertoire ranks of inferred template counts. A later analysis computed generation probabilities with a VDJ recombination model fitted to out-of-frame rearrangements, and checked the results against IGoR. A later analysis scored TCR-TCR, TCR-HLA and TCR-CMV co-occurrence with hypergeometric tests, applying a repertoire-size bias correction to TCR pairs. In a later analysis, false discovery rates were estimated by permuting HLA or CMV assignments 20 times. A later analysis grouped co-occurring TCRs with DBSCAN, adding TCRdist sequence similarity when clustering within HLA-allele-positive subsets. Repertoires with fewer than 30,000 or more than 120,000 public chains, plus five repertoires with anomalous nucleotide sharing, were excluded from co-occurrence clustering. Sourced from immuneACCESS, this table was stored by TCRdb with only in-frame sequences that have V and J called. A share of the clones is absent; for the studies checked, an unresolved V gene accounts for under half, and the remainder has no known explanation. For V, J and clone size, that table is used; D and trimming come from the DNA. A total of approximately 150,000 clones appear in this sample, about two thirds of them only once. The top ten constitute less than 2.5% of the sample.

Unmatched junction bases come to 1, with V trimmed by 3 bases and J by 4 bases. The germline V gene (reference sequence) supplies CDR1 PRHDT and CDR2 FYEKMQ. Measured from the cysteine to the phenylalanine, the CDR3 is 15 residues long. The CDR3 DNA has 45 bases and is translated from base 1. The receptor was derived from a man in his forties in good health and CMV-seronegative. The sequence joins TRBV13 to TRBJ2-5; TRBD2 agrees with 14 junctional bases. Sequencing was carried out using PBMCs. CDR3 reads: CASSFGTSGGETQYF. The DNA reads TGTGCCAGCAGCTTCGGGACTAGCGGGGGAGAGACCCAGTACTTC.